This T cell receptor beta chain was sequenced for a study of T cell repertoires in cytomegalovirus infection (dated by TCRdb to about 2019). For the study in its entirety: Donor HLA type was relevant to the analysis, as public TCR beta signatures indicated carriage of CMV infection together with the matching HLA type. The full study reports these points: Cumulative frequency of public TCR beta family members discriminated carriers of CMV infection plus the relevant HLA type in this cohort and an independent approximately 350-donor cohort. In the ex vivo response, HLA-C-restricted CMV-specific TCR beta clonotypes were dominant, and in two of eight donors the single most frequent clonotype came from this HLA-C-restricted group.

The data were produced on an Illumina HiSeq 1500. In TCRdb, the public reads were trimmed at Q25 with fastp and aligned with MiXCR, with productive beta chains retained. All rows with the same CDR3 protein become a single entry with the most common DNA and genes. This sample has some 440,000 distinct CDR3 sequences in its table, and 30% to 40% of those were observed once. The top ten clonotypes cover about 13% of the sample. Spanning cysteine to phenylalanine, the CDR3 consists of 17 amino acids. The CDR3 DNA has 51 bases and is translated from base 1. The germline V gene (reference sequence) sets CDR1 to SEHNR and CDR2 to FQNEAQ. A distance of 24 bases separates the germline ends of V and J, which lose 10 bases and 0 bases respectively. About this clonotype: Its antigen has not been determined. Base-call qualities are not available, and no considerably larger clone is one nucleotide away.

This chain joins TRBV7-9 to TRBJ1-1, and possibly TRBD1, on 5 matching bases. Sequencing was done on a sample of PBMCs. This TCR was recovered from a human donor in good health (CMV status not recorded). Some clones in this sample may be carry-over from other donors' samples. The DNA sequence is TGTGCCACCACAGCGTCCCTACAGGACATCATGAACACTGAAGCTTTCTTT. This translates into CATTASLQDIMNTEAFF.